This T cell receptor beta chain emerged from a study of glioma-infiltrating T cells. Study results and limitations: Non-neoplastic patients had below-expected tissue-blood divergence, while all gliomas exceeded expectation.

Using RNA template, CDR3s of TCR alpha and beta were amplified with iRepertoire arm-PCR. TCRdb passed the multiplex PCR reads through MiXCR, listing each CDR3 protein once. The sample records about 210,000 distinct CDR3 sequences, 32% being singletons. This clonotype showed up many times. The antigen is undetermined. The sample taken for sequencing was glioma tissue, nonneoplastic brain tissue, or PBMCs (not recorded which). This clonotype was obtained from a human donor with low-grade glioma or glioblastoma, undergoing nonglioma brain surgery, or in good health (not recorded which).

CDR3 coding DNA: TGTGCCAGCAGTTTAAAGTTAGGCCGCATGAACACTGAAGCTTTCTTT. The encoded protein is CASSLKLGRMNTEAFF. The chain employs TRBV28 and TRBJ1-1; D is undetermined. The CDR3 loop spans 16 amino acids. Trimming cost V 2 bases and J 0 bases, with 13 bases left between them. CDR1 is MDHEN, CDR2 SYDVKM, per germline.